A single T cell receptor (beta chain) is shown here with its context. The second PCR ran about 6 to 11 cycles with a sample-barcoded 5' primer and J-beta primers. TCRdb recomputed calls from the 5' RACE reads with MiXCR, one row per CDR3 protein. The sample holds roughly 2 million distinct CDR3 sequences, around half seen once. This record belongs to a study of blood T cells in healthy people across ages. Germline V lookup: CDR1 MDHEN, CDR2 SYDVKM. This CDR3 is built from 16 residues. Trimming removed 7 bases from V and 2 bases from J, with 17 bases in between. Sequenced sample: blood. This sequence joins TRBV28 and TRBJ2-2, with D possibly TRBD1 on 6 matching bases. The origin of this receptor is a woman in her thirties or forties in good health. The CDR3 coding sequence is TGTGCCAGCACCCCAGGGGACACAGCTAACACCGGGGAGCTGTTTTTT. Translating it yields CASTPGDTANTGELFF. The full variable domain, rest sourced from reference TRBV28 and TRBJ2-2, is DVKVTQSSRYLVKRTGEKVFLECVQDMDHENMFWYRQDPGLGLRLIYFSYDVKMKEKGDIPEGYSVSREKKERFSLILESASTNQTSMYLCASTPGDTANTGELFFGEGSRLTVL.